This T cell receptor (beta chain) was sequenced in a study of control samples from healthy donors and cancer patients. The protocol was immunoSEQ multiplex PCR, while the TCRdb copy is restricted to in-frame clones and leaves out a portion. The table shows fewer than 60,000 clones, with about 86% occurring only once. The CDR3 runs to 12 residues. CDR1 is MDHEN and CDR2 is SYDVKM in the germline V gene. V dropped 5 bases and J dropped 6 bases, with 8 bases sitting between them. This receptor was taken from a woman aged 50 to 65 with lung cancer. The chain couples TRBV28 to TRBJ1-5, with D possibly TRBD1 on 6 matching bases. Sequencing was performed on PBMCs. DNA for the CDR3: TGTGCCAGCAGTGTACAGGGTCAGCCCCAGCATTTT. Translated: CASSVQGQPQHF.